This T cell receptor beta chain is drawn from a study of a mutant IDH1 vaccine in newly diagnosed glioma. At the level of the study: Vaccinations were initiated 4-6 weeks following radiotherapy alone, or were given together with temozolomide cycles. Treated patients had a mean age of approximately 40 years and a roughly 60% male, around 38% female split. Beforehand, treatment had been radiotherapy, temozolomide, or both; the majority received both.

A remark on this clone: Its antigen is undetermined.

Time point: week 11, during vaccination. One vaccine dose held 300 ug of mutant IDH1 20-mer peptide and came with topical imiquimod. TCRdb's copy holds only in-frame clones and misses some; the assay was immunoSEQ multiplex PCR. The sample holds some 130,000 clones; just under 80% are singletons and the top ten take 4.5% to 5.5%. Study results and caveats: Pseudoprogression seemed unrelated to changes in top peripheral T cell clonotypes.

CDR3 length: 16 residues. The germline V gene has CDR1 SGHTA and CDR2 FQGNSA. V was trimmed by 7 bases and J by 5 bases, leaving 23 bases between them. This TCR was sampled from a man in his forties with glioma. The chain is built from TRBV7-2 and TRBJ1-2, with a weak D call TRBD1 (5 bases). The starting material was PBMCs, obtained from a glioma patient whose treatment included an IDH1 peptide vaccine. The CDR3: CASTTQVGDRGYGYTF. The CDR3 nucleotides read TGTGCCAGCACCACTCAAGTGGGCGACCGGGGGTATGGCTACACCTTC.